Sequencing of this TCR beta chain was carried out in a study of OX40 agonist ivuxolimab in advanced cancers. Across the whole study: Three patients had partial responses: one hepatocellular carcinoma, two cutaneous melanoma. The study, taken as a whole, reports: It was also the case that some nonresponders had low normalized T-cell clonal expansion. CD8+ T cells were the subset that, on average, had more expanded clones than CD4+. Antigen specificity was not determined for the expanded peripheral T cells.

The repertoire was sequenced with immunoSEQ multiplex PCR; TCRdb's copy has only in-frame clones and lacks some. The sample holds more than 55,000 clones, about nine tenths seen once. Worth noting for this clone: No antigen is known for it.

The CDR3 covers 16 residues. CDR1 and CDR2 (germline): LNHDA, SQIVND (reference sequence). Trimming cost V 2 bases and J 3 bases, with 17 bases left between them. The chain employs TRBV19 and TRBJ2-7; possibly TRBD2 for D (5 bases). The sequence was collected from an adult with an advanced solid tumor such as melanoma, head and neck, liver or kidney cancer. Sample: CD4+ or CD8+ T cells sorted from blood, taken in a trial of the OX40 agonist ivuxolimab. The CDR3: CASSIRLRPEVYEQYF. The CDR3 DNA reads TGTGCCAGTAGTATACGTCTACGCCCGGAGGTCTACGAGCAGTACTTC.